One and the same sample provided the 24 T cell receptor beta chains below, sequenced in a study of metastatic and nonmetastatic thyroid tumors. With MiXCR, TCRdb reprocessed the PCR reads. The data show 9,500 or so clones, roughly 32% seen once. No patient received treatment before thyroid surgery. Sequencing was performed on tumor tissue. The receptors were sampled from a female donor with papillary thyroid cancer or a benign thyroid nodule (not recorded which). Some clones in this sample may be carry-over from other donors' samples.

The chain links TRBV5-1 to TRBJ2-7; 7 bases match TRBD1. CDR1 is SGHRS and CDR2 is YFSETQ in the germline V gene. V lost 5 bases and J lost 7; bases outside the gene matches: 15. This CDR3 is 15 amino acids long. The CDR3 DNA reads TGCGCCAGCAGTATCCAACAGGGGCTCTTAGGGGAGCAGTACTTC. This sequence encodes CASSIQQGLLGEQYF.

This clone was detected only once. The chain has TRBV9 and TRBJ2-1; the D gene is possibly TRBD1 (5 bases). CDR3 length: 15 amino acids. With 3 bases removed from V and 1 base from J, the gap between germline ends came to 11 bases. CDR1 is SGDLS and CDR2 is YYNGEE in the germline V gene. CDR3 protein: CASSEPGWSYNEQFF. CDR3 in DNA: TGTGCCAGCAGCGAACCAGGGTGGTCCTACAATGAGCAGTTCTTC.

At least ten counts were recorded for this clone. CDR3: CASSLPQGPDGYTF. The DNA for the CDR3 is TGTGCCAGCAGCTTACCACAGGGCCCCGATGGCTACACCTTC. The gene calls are TRBV5-4 and TRBJ1-2; D possibly corresponds to TRBD1 (6 bases). The CDR3 is 14 amino acids. Germline CDR1 SGHNT, CDR2 YYREEE (reference sequence). V was trimmed by 2 bases and J by 6 bases, leaving 14 bases between them.

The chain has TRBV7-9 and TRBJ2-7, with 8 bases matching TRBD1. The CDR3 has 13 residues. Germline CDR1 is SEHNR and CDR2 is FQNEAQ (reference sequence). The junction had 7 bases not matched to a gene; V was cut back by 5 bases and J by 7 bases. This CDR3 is CASSPGQGGEQYF. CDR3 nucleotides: TGTGCCAGCAGCCCCGGACAGGGTGGGGAGCAGTACTTC.

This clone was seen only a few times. For the CDR3, the DNA is TGCAGTGCTAGGGGAAGCAGGACTGAGATAGCGGGAGTCGATGAGCAGTTCTTC. It specifies CSARGSRTEIAGVDEQFF. The chain is built from TRBV20-1 and TRBJ2-1, with TRBD2 matching 9 bases. This CDR3 spans 18 amino acids. Losses at the gene ends were 3 bases for V and 8 bases for J; bases not matched to a gene: 20. Germline V CDR1 and CDR2: DFQATT, SNEGSKA (reference sequence).

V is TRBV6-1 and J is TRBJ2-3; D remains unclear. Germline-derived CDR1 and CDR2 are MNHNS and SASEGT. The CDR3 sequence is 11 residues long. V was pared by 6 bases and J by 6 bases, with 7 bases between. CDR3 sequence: CASSARDTQYF. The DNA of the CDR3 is TGTGCCAGCAGCGCTCGGGATACGCAGTATTTT.

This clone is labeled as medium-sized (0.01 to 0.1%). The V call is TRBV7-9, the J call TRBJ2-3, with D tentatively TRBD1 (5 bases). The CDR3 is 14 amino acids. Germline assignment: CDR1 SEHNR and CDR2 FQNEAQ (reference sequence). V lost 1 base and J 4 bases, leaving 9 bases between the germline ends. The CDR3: CASSLGQGADTQYF. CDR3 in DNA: TGTGCCAGCAGCTTAGGGCAGGGCGCAGATACGCAGTATTTT.

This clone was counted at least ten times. The CDR3 DNA is TGTGCCAGCTCACCAATGGTTAGCAGGCCGGGGGAGGGTGAGCAGTTCTTC. Protein sequence: CASSPMVSRPGEGEQFF. The J gene is TRBJ2-1, the V gene TRBV18; TRBD2 matches at 7 bases. V was clipped by 2 bases and J by 9 bases; unmatched bases: 16. CDR1 is KGHSH, CDR2 LQKENI, per germline. The CDR3 extends over 17 amino acids.

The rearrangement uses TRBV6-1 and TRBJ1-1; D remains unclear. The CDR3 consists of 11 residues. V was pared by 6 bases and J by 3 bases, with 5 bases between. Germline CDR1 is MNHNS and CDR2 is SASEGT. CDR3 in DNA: TGTGCCAGCAGAGCCGACACTGAAGCTTTCTTT. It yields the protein CASRADTEAFF.

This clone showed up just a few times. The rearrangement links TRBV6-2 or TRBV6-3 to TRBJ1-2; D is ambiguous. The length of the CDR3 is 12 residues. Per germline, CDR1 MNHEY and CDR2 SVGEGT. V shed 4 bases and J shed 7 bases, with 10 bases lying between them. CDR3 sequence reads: CASSWSISGYTF. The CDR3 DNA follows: TGTGCCAGCAGTTGGTCGATAAGTGGCTACACCTTC.

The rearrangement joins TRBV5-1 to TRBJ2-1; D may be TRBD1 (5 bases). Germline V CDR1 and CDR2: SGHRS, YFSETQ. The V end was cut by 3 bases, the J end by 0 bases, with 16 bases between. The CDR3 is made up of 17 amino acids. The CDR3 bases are TGCGCCAGCAGCTGGGGCCTCGGGCGAAGCTCCTACAATGAGCAGTTCTTC. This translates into CASSWGLGRSSYNEQFF.

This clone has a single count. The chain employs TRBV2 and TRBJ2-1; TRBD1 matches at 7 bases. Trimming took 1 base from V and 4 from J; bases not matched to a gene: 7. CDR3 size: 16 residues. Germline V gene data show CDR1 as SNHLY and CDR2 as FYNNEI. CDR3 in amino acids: CASSEGPGQSYNEQFF. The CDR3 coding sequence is TGTGCCAGCAGTGAAGGACCGGGACAGAGTTACAATGAGCAGTTCTTC.

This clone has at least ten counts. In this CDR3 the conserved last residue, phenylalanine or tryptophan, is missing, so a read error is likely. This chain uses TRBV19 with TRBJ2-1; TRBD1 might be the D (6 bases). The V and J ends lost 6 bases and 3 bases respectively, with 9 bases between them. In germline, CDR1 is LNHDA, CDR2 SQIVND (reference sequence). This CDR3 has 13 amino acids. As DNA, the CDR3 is TGTGCCAGTAGCTCGACAGGCTACAATGAGCAGTTCCTC. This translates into CASSSTGYNEQFL.

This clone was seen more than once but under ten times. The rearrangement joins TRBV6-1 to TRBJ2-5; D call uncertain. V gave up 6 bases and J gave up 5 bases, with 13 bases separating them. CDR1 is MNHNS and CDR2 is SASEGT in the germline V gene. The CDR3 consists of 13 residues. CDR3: CASRATRQETQYF. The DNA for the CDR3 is TGTGCCAGCAGAGCCACACGCCAGGAGACCCAGTACTTC.

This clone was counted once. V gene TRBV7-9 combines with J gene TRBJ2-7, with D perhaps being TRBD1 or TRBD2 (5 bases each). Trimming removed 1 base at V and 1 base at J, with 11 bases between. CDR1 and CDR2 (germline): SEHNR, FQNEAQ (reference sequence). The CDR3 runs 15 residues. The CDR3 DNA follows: TGTGCCAGCAGCTTAGTACCGGGACGGTCCTACGAGCAGTACTTC. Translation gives CASSLVPGRSYEQYF.

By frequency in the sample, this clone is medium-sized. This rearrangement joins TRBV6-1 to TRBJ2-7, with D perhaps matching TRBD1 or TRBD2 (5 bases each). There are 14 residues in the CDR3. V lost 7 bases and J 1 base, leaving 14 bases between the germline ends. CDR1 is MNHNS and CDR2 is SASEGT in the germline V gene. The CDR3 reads CASTGVGVSYEQYF. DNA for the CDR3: TGTGCCAGCACTGGGGTGGGGGTTTCCTACGAGCAGTACTTC.

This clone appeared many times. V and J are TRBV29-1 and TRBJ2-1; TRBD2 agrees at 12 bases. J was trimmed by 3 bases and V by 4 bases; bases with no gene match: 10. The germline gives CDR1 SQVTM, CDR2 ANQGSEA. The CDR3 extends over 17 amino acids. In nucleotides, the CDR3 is TGCAGCGTTGCTAGGACTAGCGGGAACCCTTTCTACAATGAGCAGTTCTTC. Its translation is CSVARTSGNPFYNEQFF.

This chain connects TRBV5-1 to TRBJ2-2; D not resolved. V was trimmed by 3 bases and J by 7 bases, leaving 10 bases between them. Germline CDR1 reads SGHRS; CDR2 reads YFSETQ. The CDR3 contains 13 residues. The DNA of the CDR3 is TGCGCCAGCAGCTCAAAGTCGGTCGGGGAGCTGTTTTTT. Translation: CASSSKSVGELFF.

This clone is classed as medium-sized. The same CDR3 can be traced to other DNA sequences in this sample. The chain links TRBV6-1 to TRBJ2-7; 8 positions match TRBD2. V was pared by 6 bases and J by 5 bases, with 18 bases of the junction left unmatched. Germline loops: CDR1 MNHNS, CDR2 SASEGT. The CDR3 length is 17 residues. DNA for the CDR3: TGTGCCAGCAGCCACGTCAGAAAAGCGGGAGCGTTGGACGAGCAGTACTTC. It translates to CASSHVRKAGALDEQYF.

In DNA form, the CDR3 reads TGTGCCAGCAGCGGAGCACAGGGGGTATACTATGGCTACACCTTC. Translating gives CASSGAQGVYYGYTF. The rearrangement uses TRBV9 and TRBJ1-2; 8 bases line up with TRBD1. The germline V gene has CDR1 SGDLS and CDR2 YYNGEE. Trimming removed 3 bases from V and 3 bases from J; junction bases left unmatched: 7. The CDR3 totals 15 residues.

The CDR3 protein is CASSRAYGGNTEAFF. In DNA form, the CDR3 reads TGTGCCAGCAGTCGAGCTTACGGGGGGAACACTGAAGCTTTCTTT. The J gene is TRBJ1-1, the V gene TRBV12-3 or TRBV12-4; maybe TRBD1 (5 bases). There are 15 residues in the CDR3. The germline V and J ends were trimmed by 5 bases and 1 base, with 14 bases remaining between them.

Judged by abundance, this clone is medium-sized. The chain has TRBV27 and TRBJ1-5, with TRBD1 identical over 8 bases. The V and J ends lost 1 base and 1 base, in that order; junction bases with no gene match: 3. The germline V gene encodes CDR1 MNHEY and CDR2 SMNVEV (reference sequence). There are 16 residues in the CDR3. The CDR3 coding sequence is TGTGCCAGCAGTTTATTTCAGGGGGCGAGCAATCAGCCCCAGCATTTT. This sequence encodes CASSLFQGASNQPQHF.

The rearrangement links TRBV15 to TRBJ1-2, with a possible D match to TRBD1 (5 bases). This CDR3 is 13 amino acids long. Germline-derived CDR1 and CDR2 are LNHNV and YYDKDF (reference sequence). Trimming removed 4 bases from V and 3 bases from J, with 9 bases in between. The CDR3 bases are TGTGCCACCAGCACTCAGGGAGACTATGGCTACACCTTC. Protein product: CATSTQGDYGYTF.

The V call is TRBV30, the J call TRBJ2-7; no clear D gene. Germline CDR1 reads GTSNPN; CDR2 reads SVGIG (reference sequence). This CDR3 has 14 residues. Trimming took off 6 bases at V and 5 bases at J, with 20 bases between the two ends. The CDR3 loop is CACPGDPRVHEQYF. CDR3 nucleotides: TGTGCCTGCCCCGGCGATCCTCGGGTCCACGAGCAGTACTTC.